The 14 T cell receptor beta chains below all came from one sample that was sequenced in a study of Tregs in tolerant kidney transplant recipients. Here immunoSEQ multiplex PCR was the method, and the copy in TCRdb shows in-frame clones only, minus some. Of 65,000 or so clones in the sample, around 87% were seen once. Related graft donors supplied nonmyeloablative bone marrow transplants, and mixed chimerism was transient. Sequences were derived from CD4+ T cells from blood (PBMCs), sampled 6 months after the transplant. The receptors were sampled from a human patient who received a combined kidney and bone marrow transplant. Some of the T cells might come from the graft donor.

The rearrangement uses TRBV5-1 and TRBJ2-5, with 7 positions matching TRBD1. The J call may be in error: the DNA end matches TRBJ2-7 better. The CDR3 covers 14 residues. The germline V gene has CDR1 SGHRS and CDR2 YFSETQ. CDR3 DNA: TGCGCCAGCAGCTTGGTCCTACAGGGGTACGAGCAGTACTTC. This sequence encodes CASSLVLQGYEQYF.

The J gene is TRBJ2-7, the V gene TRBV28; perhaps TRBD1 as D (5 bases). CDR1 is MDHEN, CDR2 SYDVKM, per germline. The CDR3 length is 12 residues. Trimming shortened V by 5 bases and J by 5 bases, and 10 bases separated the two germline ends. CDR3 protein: CASSGQIHEQYF. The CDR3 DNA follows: TGTGCCAGCAGTGGACAAATTCACGAGCAGTACTTC.

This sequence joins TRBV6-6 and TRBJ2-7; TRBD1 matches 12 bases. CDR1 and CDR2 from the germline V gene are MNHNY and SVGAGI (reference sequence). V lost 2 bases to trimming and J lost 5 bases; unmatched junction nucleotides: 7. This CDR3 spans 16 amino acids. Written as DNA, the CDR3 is TGTGCCAGCAGTTACGAGGTGGGACAGGGGGCTAACGAGCAGTACTTC. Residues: CASSYEVGQGANEQYF.

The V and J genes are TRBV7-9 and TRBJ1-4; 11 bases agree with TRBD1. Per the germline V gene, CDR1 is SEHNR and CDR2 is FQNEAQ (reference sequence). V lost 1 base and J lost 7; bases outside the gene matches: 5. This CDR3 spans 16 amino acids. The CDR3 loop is CASSLGTGTGGEKLFF. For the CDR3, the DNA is TGTGCCAGCAGCTTAGGGACCGGGACAGGGGGTGAAAAACTGTTTTTT.

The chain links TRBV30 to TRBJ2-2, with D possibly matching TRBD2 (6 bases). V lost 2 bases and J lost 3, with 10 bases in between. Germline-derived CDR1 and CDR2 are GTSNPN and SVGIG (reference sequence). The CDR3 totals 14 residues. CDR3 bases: TGTGCCTGGAGTCTAGGCGGGGACACCGGGGAGCTGTTTTTT. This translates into CAWSLGGDTGELFF.

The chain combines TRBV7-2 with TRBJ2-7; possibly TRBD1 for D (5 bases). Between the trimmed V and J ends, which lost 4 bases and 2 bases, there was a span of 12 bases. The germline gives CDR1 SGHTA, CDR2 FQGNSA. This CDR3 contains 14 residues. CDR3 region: CASSSDWGAYEQYF. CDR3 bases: TGTGCCAGCAGCTCCGACTGGGGCGCCTACGAGCAGTACTTC.

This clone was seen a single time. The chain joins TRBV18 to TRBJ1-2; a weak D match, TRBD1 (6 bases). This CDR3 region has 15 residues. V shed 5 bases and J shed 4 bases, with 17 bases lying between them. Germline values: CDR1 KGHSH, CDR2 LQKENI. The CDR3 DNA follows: TGTGCCAGCTCATGGGGACAAGGAGACTTCTATGGCTACACCTTC. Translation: CASSWGQGDFYGYTF.

CDR3 amino acids: CASSRWDPATVPPLHF. The CDR3 DNA reads TGTGCCAGCAGTAGATGGGATCCTGCGACAGTCCCACCCCTCCACTTT. This rearrangement joins TRBV28 to TRBJ1-6; D is possibly TRBD1 (5 bases). The CDR3 spans 16 residues. V lost 5 bases, J lost 11 bases, and 22 bases lay in between. Germline CDR1 is MDHEN and CDR2 is SYDVKM.

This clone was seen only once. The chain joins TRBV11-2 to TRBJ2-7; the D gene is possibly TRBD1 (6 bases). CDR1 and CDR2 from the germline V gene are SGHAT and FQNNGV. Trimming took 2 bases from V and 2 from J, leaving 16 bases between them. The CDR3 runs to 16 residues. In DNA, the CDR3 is TGTGCCAGCAGCTTATTTGGTGGGGGCAGAGCCTACGAGCAGTACTTC. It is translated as CASSLFGGGRAYEQYF.

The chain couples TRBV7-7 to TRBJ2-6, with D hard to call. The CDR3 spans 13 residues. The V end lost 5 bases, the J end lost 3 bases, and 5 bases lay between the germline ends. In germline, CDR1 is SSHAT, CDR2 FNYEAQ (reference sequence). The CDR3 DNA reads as TGTGCCAGCAGCCCCAGTGGGGCCAACGTCCTGACTTTC. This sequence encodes CASSPSGANVLTF.

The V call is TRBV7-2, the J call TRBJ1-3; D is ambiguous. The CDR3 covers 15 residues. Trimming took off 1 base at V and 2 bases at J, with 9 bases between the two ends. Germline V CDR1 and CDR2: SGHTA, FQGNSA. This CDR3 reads CASSLGAGTGNTIYF. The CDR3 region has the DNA TGTGCCAGCAGCTTAGGGGCGGGTACTGGAAACACCATATATTTT.

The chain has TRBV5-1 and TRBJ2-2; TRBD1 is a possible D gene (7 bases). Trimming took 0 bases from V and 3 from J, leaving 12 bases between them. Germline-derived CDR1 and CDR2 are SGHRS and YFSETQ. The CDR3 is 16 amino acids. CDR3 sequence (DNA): TGCGCCAGCAGCTTGGGACAGGGACTGGACACCGGGGAGCTGTTTTTT. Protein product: CASSLGQGLDTGELFF.

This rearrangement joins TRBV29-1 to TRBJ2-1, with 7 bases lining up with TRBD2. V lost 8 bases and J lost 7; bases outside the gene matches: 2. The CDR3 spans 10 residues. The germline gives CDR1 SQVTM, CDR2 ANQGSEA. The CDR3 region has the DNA TGCAGCTCGGGGGGAAATGAGCAGTTCTTC. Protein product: CSSGGNEQFF.

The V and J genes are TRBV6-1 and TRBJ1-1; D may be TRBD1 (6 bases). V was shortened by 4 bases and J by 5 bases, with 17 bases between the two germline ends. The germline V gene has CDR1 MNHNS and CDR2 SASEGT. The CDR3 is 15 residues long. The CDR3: CASSVRGAPPTEAFF. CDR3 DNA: TGTGCCAGCAGTGTCCGGGGGGCGCCCCCGACTGAAGCTTTCTTT.